The next 24 T cell receptor beta chains were all read from a single sample in a study of shared clonotypes between healthy human individuals. The table came from immunoSEQ multiplex PCR; TCRdb's copy has only in-frame clones and leaves some out. The sample records about 490,000 clones, around three quarters being singletons. Sequencing used PBMCs. These receptors all come from a woman aged 40 to 50 in good health. Some clones in this sample may be carry-over from other donors' samples.

The chain has TRBV5-1 and TRBJ2-7; TRBD2 matches at 9 bases. This CDR3 is built from 17 residues. The germline CDR1 and CDR2 sequences are SGHRS and YFSETQ. Trimming removed 4 bases from V and 7 bases from J; junction bases left unmatched: 18. The CDR3 here is CASSLDSRTSEPDEQYF. CDR3 nucleotide sequence: TGCGCCAGCAGCCTAGACAGCAGGACTAGCGAGCCGGATGAGCAGTACTTC. The full variable domain, with the rest looked up from reference TRBV5-1 and TRBJ2-7, is KAGVTQTPRYLIKTRGQQVTLSCSPISGHRSVSWYQQTPGQGLQFLFEYFSETQRNKGNFPGRFSGRQFSNSRSEMNVSTLELGDSALYLCASSLDSRTSEPDEQYFGPGTRLTVT.

This chain joins TRBV27 and TRBJ1-1; D unresolved. Trimming cost V 7 bases and J 0 bases, with 12 bases left between them. CDR1 and CDR2 (germline): MNHEY, SMNVEV (reference sequence). CDR3 size: 14 residues. The CDR3 is CASIPTPMNTEAFF. CDR3 nucleotides: TGTGCCAGCATACCGACACCCATGAACACTGAAGCTTTCTTT.

The chain is built from TRBV4-3 and TRBJ2-2; 9 nucleotides match TRBD2. The CDR3 covers 14 residues. Germline V lookup: CDR1 LGHNA, CDR2 YSLEER. Trimming at V came to 4 bases and at J to 4 bases, leaving 1 base not matched to a gene. CDR3 residues: CASSRTSATGELFF. The CDR3 nucleotides are TGCGCCAGCAGCCGGACTAGCGCCACCGGGGAGCTGTTTTTT.

The rearrangement links TRBV4-2 to TRBJ2-1, with 8 bases that match TRBD1. The length of the CDR3 is 18 residues. Germline assignment: CDR1 LGHNA and CDR2 YNFKEQ. Losses at the gene ends were 0 bases for V and 0 bases for J; bases not matched to a gene: 7. CDR3 protein: CASSQDWAGGGSYNEQFF. The CDR3 nucleotides read TGTGCCAGCAGCCAAGATTGGGCAGGGGGCGGCTCCTACAATGAGCAGTTCTTC.

V usage is TRBV4-1 and J usage is TRBJ2-7, with TRBD1 identical over 7 bases. The trim removed 2 bases at V and 3 bases at J, leaving 10 bases unmatched. CDR1 is MGHRA and CDR2 is YSYEKL in the germline V gene. This CDR3 is 16 amino acids long. The CDR3 nucleotides read TGCGCCAGCAGCCAACAAGTACAGGGGCCCCGCTACGAGCAGTACTTC. This gives the protein CASSQQVQGPRYEQYF.

This clone was seen more than once but under ten times. This same CDR3 is encoded by further DNA sequences in the sample. CDR3 in amino acids: CASSEFGTGGYEQYF. The DNA of the CDR3 is TGTGCCAGCAGTGAATTTGGGACAGGGGGCTACGAGCAGTACTTC. This sequence joins TRBV25-1 and TRBJ2-7; 11 bases are shared with TRBD1. The CDR3 length is 15 residues. Per germline, CDR1 MGHDK and CDR2 SYGVNS. Germline trimming cut 1 base from V and 3 bases from J; bases unmatched to any gene: 2.

CDR3 in amino acids: CASSTGLAGVADTQYF. The CDR3 coding sequence is TGTGCCAGCAGCACGGGACTAGCGGGAGTGGCAGATACGCAGTATTTT. This chain links TRBV7-9 with TRBJ2-3; 14 nucleotides match TRBD2. V shed 5 bases and J 4 bases; nucleotides not matched to a gene: 5. Germline CDR1 SEHNR, CDR2 FQNEAQ (reference sequence). This CDR3 is 16 amino acids long.

This clone was recorded only once. The genes are TRBV19 and TRBJ1-3; D gene unclear. CDR1 is LNHDA and CDR2 is SQIVND in the germline V gene (reference sequence). CDR3 length: 16 amino acids. The V end lost 4 bases, the J end lost 2 bases, and 15 bases lay between the germline ends. The CDR3 protein is CASSSGSSWPGNTIYF. The DNA for the CDR3 is TGTGCCAGTAGTAGCGGGTCCTCATGGCCTGGAAACACCATATATTTT.

This chain joins TRBV28 and TRBJ2-1; 8 positions match TRBD1. The CDR3 extends over 15 amino acids. CDR1 and CDR2 from the germline V gene are MDHEN and SYDVKM. The J segment lost 5 bases and the V segment lost 4 bases, leaving 7 bases of the junction unmatched. CDR3 in DNA: TGTGCCAGCAGTTCCACAGGGGGGTGGAACAATGAGCAGTTCTTC. Its translation: CASSSTGGWNNEQFF.

CDR3 loop: CASTARRNTEAFF. The CDR3 region has the DNA TGTGCCAGCACCGCGAGGAGGAACACTGAAGCTTTCTTT. The V and J genes are TRBV11-2 and TRBJ1-1; D is undetermined. CDR1 and CDR2 (germline): SGHAT, FQNNGV. This CDR3 is built from 13 residues. Trimming removed 7 bases from V and 1 base from J, with 10 bases in between.

The chain combines TRBV27 with TRBJ2-5; D is possibly TRBD1 or TRBD2 (6 bases each). The CDR3 spans 14 residues. CDR1 MNHEY and CDR2 SMNVEV come from the germline V gene (reference sequence). The V gene lost 6 bases and the J gene lost 5 bases, with 16 bases spanning the gap. This CDR3 reads CASRPRRGLETQYF. The CDR3 DNA is TGTGCCAGCAGACCACGGAGGGGGTTGGAGACCCAGTACTTC.

V gene TRBV30 combines with J gene TRBJ2-1; no firm D call. V was pared by 2 bases and J by 10 bases, with 12 bases between. Germline values: CDR1 GTSNPN, CDR2 SVGIG (reference sequence). The CDR3 spans 12 residues. The CDR3 DNA reads as TGTGCCTGGAGTCCTCGGCTAGGGGAGCAGTTCTTC. This sequence encodes CAWSPRLGEQFF.

This clone appeared many times. The rearrangement uses TRBV7-9 and TRBJ2-7; 11 nucleotides agree with TRBD1. The germline V gene encodes CDR1 SEHNR and CDR2 FQNEAQ (reference sequence). Trimming took 5 bases from V and 4 from J; bases not matched to a gene: 13. The CDR3 sequence is 17 residues long. The CDR3: CASSPGPGTGGTYEQYF. The CDR3 DNA reads TGTGCCAGCAGCCCCGGCCCCGGGACAGGGGGGACGTACGAGCAGTACTTC.

The chain couples TRBV27 to TRBJ1-1; D gene unclear. Per germline, CDR1 MNHEY and CDR2 SMNVEV (reference sequence). CDR3 length equals 14 residues. V was shortened by 0 bases and J by 3 bases, with 8 bases between the two germline ends. The chain's CDR3 is CASSLSVGYTEAFF. CDR3 nucleotide sequence: TGTGCCAGCAGTTTATCGGTGGGATACACTGAAGCTTTCTTT.

This chain connects TRBV19 to TRBJ2-7; tentatively, D is TRBD1 (6 bases). This CDR3 has 14 residues. From germline, CDR1 is LNHDA and CDR2 SQIVND (reference sequence). V was pared by 10 bases and J by 0 bases, with 16 bases between. The CDR3 DNA sequence: TGTGCCACAAGTCCCGGGACAAGCTCCTACGAGCAGTACTTC. The encoded protein is CATSPGTSSYEQYF.

The rearrangement joins TRBV5-1 to TRBJ2-1; 7 nucleotides match TRBD1. This CDR3 is built from 16 residues. V was clipped by 3 bases and J by 1 base; unmatched bases: 7. The germline gives CDR1 SGHRS, CDR2 YFSETQ. The CDR3 DNA reads TGCGCCAGCAGCTCCAATTCGGGACAGTCCTACAATGAGCAGTTCTTC. It specifies CASSSNSGQSYNEQFF.

Only a few counts were recorded for this clone. This CDR3 is missing its conserved last phenylalanine or tryptophan, likely due to a read error. V is TRBV7-2 and J is TRBJ1-4; tentative D call: TRBD1 (6 bases). CDR1 and CDR2 from the germline V gene are SGHTA and FQGNSA. Trimming stripped 2 bases from V and 5 bases from J, with 18 bases between. The CDR3 has 17 residues. The CDR3 DNA reads TGTGCCAGCAGCTTATATCCCCAAGGACAGTCGAATGAAAAACTGTTTCTT. Its translation is CASSLYPQGQSNEKLFL.

J is TRBJ1-3 and V is TRBV5-6; D remains unclear. V was pared by 4 bases and J by 6 bases, with 11 bases between. The germline V gene encodes CDR1 SGHDT and CDR2 YYEEEE. The CDR3 loop spans 13 amino acids. The CDR3 loop reads CASSRGTVNTIYF. DNA of the CDR3: TGTGCCAGCAGCCGCGGAACCGTAAACACCATATATTTT.

V gene TRBV28 combines with J gene TRBJ1-1, with D possibly matching TRBD1 (5 bases). V was cut by 7 bases and J by 9 bases, with 12 bases left in between. The germline V gene encodes CDR1 MDHEN and CDR2 SYDVKM. This CDR3 has 11 residues. The CDR3, as DNA: TGTGCCAGCATTTTCGCAGGGAAAGCTTTCTTT. Translation: CASIFAGKAFF.

A few counts support this clone. The chain employs TRBV19 and TRBJ1-5; tentatively, D is TRBD1 (5 bases). Germline CDR1 is LNHDA and CDR2 is SQIVND (reference sequence). The CDR3 runs 14 residues. Trimming took off 10 bases at V and 3 bases at J, with 16 bases between the two ends. The CDR3 DNA sequence: TGTGCCACCGACTCTCGGGGACTCAATCAGCCCCAGCATTTT. It codes for CATDSRGLNQPQHF.

This clone was detected only once. For the CDR3, the DNA is TGCGCCAGCAGCGGGGGCAGGTACCAAGAGACCCAGTACTTC. Translation: CASSGGRYQETQYF. The gene calls are TRBV5-1 and TRBJ2-5; tentatively, D is TRBD1 (6 bases). CDR3 length: 14 residues. Trimming pared 4 bases from V and 0 bases from J, leaving 10 bases between. Germline CDR1 reads SGHRS; CDR2 reads YFSETQ.

The chain carries TRBV5-4 and TRBJ2-2; D perhaps matches TRBD2 (7 bases). The V end was cut by 4 bases, the J end by 3 bases, with 19 bases between. CDR1 and CDR2 (germline): SGHNT, YYREEE (reference sequence). CDR3 length: 17 residues. The DNA for the CDR3 is TGTGCCAGCAGCCCCGGAGGGGGGGTTTTGGACACCGGGGAGCTGTTTTTT. Protein sequence: CASSPGGGVLDTGELFF.

The rearrangement joins TRBV19 to TRBJ2-4; D is uncertain. The germline V and J ends were trimmed by 6 bases and 0 bases, with 9 bases remaining between them. This CDR3 comprises 14 residues. In germline, CDR1 is LNHDA, CDR2 SQIVND (reference sequence). CDR3 nucleotides: TGTGCCAGTAGAAATCCTCTAGCCAAAAACATTCAGTACTTC. This codes for CASRNPLAKNIQYF. The full variable domain, with the rest looked up from reference TRBV19 and TRBJ2-4, is DGGITQSPKYLFRKEGQNVTLSCEQNLNHDAMYWYRQDPGQGLRLIYYSQIVNDFQKGDIAEGYSVSREKKESFPLTVTSAQKNPTAFYLCASRNPLAKNIQYFGAGTRLSVL.

CDR3 region: CASTSQETQYF. CDR3 sequence (DNA): TGTGCCAGCACCTCTCAAGAGACCCAGTACTTC. V and J are TRBV5-4 and TRBJ2-5; D remains unclear. Germline CDR1 SGHNT, CDR2 YYREEE (reference sequence). The CDR3 is 11 residues long. Trimming shortened V by 6 bases and J by 2 bases, and 5 bases separated the two germline ends.